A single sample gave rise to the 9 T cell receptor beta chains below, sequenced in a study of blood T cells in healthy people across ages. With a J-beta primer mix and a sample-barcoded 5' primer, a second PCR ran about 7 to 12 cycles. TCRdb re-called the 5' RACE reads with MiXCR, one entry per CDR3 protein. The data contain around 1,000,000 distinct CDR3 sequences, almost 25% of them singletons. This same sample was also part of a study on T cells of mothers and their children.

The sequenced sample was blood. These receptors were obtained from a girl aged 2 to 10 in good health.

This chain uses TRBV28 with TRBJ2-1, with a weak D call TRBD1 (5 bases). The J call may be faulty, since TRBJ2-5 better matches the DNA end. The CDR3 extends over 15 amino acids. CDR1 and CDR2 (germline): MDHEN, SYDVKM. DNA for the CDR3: TGTGCCAGCAGTGGGGCAGACCATGGAACAGGGACCCAGTACTTC. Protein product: CASSGADHGTGTQYF.

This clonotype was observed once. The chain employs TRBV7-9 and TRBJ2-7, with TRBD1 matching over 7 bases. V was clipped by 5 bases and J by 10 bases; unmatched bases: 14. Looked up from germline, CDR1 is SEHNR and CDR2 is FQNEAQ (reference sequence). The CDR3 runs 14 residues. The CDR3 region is CASSPGTVGQIQYF. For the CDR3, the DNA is TGTGCCAGCAGCCCTGGGACAGTGGGCCAGATTCAGTACTTC.

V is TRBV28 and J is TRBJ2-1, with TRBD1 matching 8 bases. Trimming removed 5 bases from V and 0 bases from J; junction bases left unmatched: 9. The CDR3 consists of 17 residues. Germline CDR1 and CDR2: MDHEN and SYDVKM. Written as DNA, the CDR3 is TGTGCCAGCAGTATACCTTCCGACAGGGGCTCCTACAATGAGCAGTTCTTC. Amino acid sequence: CASSIPSDRGSYNEQFF. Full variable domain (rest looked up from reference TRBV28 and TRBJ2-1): DVKVTQSSRYLVKRTGEKVFLECVQDMDHENMFWYRQDPGLGLRLIYFSYDVKMKEKGDIPEGYSVSREKKERFSLILESASTNQTSMYLCASSIPSDRGSYNEQFFGPGTRLTVL.

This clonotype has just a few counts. In DNA form, the CDR3 reads TGTGCCGGGGACGGCCTCCAAGAGACCCAGTACTTC. Its protein is CAGDGLQETQYF. The chain combines TRBV7-9 with TRBJ2-5; D may correspond to TRBD1 or TRBD2 (5 bases each). Between the trimmed V and J ends, which lost 11 bases and 1 base, there was a span of 11 bases. Germline V CDR1 and CDR2: SEHNR, FQNEAQ (reference sequence). The CDR3 is 12 amino acids.

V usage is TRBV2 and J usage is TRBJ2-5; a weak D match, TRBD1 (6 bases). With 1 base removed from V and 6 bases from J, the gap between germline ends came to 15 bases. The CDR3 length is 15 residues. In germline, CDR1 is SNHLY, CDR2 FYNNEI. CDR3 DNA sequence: TGTGCCAGCAGTGAAGACAGGGTCGGAATCCAGACCCAGTACTTC. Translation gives CASSEDRVGIQTQYF.

The CDR3 nucleotides are TGTGCCAGCAGCCAACCCGGGACTAGCGAGAACTACAATGAGCAGTTCTTC. As protein: CASSQPGTSENYNEQFF. The genes are TRBV3-1 and TRBJ2-1, with 10 bases aligning to TRBD2. The junction had 7 bases not matched to a gene; V was cut back by 2 bases and J by 3 bases. CDR3 length equals 17 residues. Per germline, CDR1 LGHDT and CDR2 YNNKEL (reference sequence).

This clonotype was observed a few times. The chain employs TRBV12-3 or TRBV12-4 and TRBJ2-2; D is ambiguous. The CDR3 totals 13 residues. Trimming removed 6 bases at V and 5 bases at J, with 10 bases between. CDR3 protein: CASSQRDTGELFF. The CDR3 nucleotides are TGTGCCAGCAGCCAAAGGGATACCGGGGAGCTGTTTTTT.

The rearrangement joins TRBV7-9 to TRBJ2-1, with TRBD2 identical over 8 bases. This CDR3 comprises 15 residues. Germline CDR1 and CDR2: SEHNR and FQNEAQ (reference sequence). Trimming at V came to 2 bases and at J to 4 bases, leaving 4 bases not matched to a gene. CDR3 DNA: TGTGCCAGCAGCTTAAAAAGCGGGAGATACAATGAGCAGTTCTTC. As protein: CASSLKSGRYNEQFF.

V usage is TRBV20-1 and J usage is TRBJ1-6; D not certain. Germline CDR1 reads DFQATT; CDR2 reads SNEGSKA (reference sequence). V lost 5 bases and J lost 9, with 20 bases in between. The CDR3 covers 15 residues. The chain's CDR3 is CSAQEEAFRTSPLHF. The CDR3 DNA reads TGCAGTGCTCAAGAGGAGGCCTTTCGGACTTCACCCCTCCACTTT.